This TCR beta chain was identified in a study of T cell responses to AZD1222 COVID-19 vaccine. General study findings and limits: Donors were largely white British and mainly female; clonal diversity was possibly underestimated. Reportedly, nearly half the spike-specific TCRs target unmutated variant regions. Just a handful of AZD1222 recipients tested seropositive at baseline. At 160-218 and 743-854, vaccine-associated CD4 TCRs were dominant, and they spanned spike.

Notes on this clone: As yet, its antigen is unknown.

V was shortened by 5 bases and J by 0 bases, with 11 bases between the two germline ends. Germline loops: CDR1 SGHTA, CDR2 FQGNSA. The CDR3 loop spans 14 amino acids. The table came from immunoSEQ multiplex PCR; TCRdb's copy has only in-frame clones and leaves some out. The table includes 150,000 to 200,000 clones, over 80% detected once. The sample here was peripheral blood, taken 28 days after the second dose of the MenACWY control vaccine. This TCR came from an adult who received the MenACWY meningococcal vaccine as a control. The rearrangement joins TRBV7-2 to TRBJ2-7; D is unresolved. In DNA form, the CDR3 reads TGTGCCAGCAGCCCTTGGATAAGCTCCTACGAGCAGTACTTC. Translating gives CASSPWISSYEQYF.